The 26 T cell receptor beta chains given below trace back to one sample, sequenced in a study of blood T cells in healthy people across ages. Primers used in a second PCR of roughly 7 to 12 cycles were a sample-barcoded 5' primer and a J-beta primer mix. A single record per CDR3 protein comes from TCRdb applying MiXCR to the 5' RACE reads. The sample has under 950,000 distinct CDR3 sequences, about 20% seen once; the top ten hold 22%. Source material: blood. These receptors originate from a man in his 70s in good health.

This clonotype was counted only a few times. Mismatch with germline at one junction end may stem from a read error. This rearrangement joins TRBV5-1 to TRBJ1-3; D unresolved. CDR1 is SGHRS, CDR2 YFSETQ, per germline. CDR3 size: 15 residues. The chain's CDR3 is CASRLGLYAGNTIYF. The DNA of the CDR3 is TGCGCCAGCAGGTTGGGCCTCTATGCCGGAAACACCATATATTTT.

The gene calls are TRBV29-1 and TRBJ2-4; D possibly corresponds to TRBD1 (6 bases). V lost 7 bases, J lost 0 bases, and 10 bases lay in between. In germline, CDR1 is SQVTM, CDR2 ANQGSEA. CDR3 length equals 13 residues. CDR3 loop: CSALQGAKNIQYF. The CDR3 coding sequence is TGCAGCGCCCTACAGGGAGCCAAAAACATTCAGTACTTC.

The chain recombines TRBV7-9 with TRBJ2-3; no firm D call. V lost 2 bases to trimming and J lost 4 bases, with 7 bases between them. The CDR3 is 13 residues long. CDR1 SEHNR and CDR2 FQNEAQ come from the germline V gene (reference sequence). The CDR3 region is CASSLIGSDTQYF. The CDR3 DNA reads TGTGCCAGCAGCTTAATCGGCTCAGATACGCAGTATTTT. The full variable domain, in which reference TRBV7-9 and TRBJ2-3 provide the parts outside the CDR3, is DTGVSQNPRHKITKRGQNVTFRCDPISEHNRLYWYRQTLGQGPEFLTYFQNEAQLEKSRLLSDRFSAERPKGSFSTLEIQRTEQGDSAMYLCASSLIGSDTQYFGPGTRLTVL.

In its sample, this clonotype was seen many times. The V gene is TRBV4-1, the J gene TRBJ2-4; D call uncertain. Trimming took 0 bases from V and 6 from J, leaving 12 bases between them. Germline V gene lookup returns CDR1 MGHRA and CDR2 YSYEKL. This CDR3 comprises 15 residues. The CDR3 coding sequence is TGCGCCAGCAGCCAAGAAAGGCCTCTGGGAAACATTCAGTACTTC. This encodes CASSQERPLGNIQYF.

This clonotype was detected only a few times. The chain employs TRBV5-1 and TRBJ2-2, with a possible D match to TRBD1 (6 bases). The germline V gene has CDR1 SGHRS and CDR2 YFSETQ. The V and J ends lost 0 bases and 5 bases respectively, with 11 bases between them. The CDR3 runs to 15 residues. CDR3 in DNA: TGCGCCAGCAGCTTGGAGACAGGTTGGACCGGGGAGCTGTTTTTT. It encodes CASSLETGWTGELFF.

The chain carries TRBV14 and TRBJ1-1; TRBD1 is a possible D gene (6 bases). Germline loops: CDR1 SGHDN, CDR2 FVKESK. CDR3 size: 16 residues. V dropped 2 bases and J dropped 1 base, with 14 bases sitting between them. The CDR3 protein is CASSQFRGLRNTEAFF. The CDR3 DNA reads as TGTGCCAGCAGCCAATTCCGGGGGCTGAGGAACACTGAAGCTTTCTTT.

This clonotype was observed at least ten times. The chain uses TRBV3-1 and TRBJ1-1; D gene ambiguous. In germline, CDR1 is LGHDT, CDR2 YNNKEL (reference sequence). The CDR3 has 14 residues. V lost 2 bases and J 1 base, leaving 8 bases between the germline ends. In DNA form, the CDR3 reads TGTGCCAGCAGCCAACTGACGGGGAACACTGAAGCTTTCTTT. It is translated as CASSQLTGNTEAFF.

This clonotype came up many times. The rearrangement uses TRBV12-3 or TRBV12-4 and TRBJ2-1; the match to TRBD2 covers 9 bases. This CDR3 comprises 14 residues. V was pared by 7 bases and J by 6 bases, with 7 bases of the junction left unmatched. The CDR3 sequence: CASTPGGGVNEQFF. CDR3 nucleotide sequence: TGTGCCAGCACCCCTGGCGGGGGGGTCAATGAGCAGTTCTTC.

This clonotype was picked up many times. This chain links TRBV7-2 with TRBJ2-1, with 8 bases identical to TRBD2. V trimming: 5 bases; J trimming: 4 bases; junction bases outside the gene matches: 7. The CDR3 is 15 amino acids. In germline, CDR1 is SGHTA, CDR2 FQGNSA. Here the CDR3 reads CASSPRGGSYNEQFF. The CDR3 DNA is TGTGCCAGCAGCCCCCGGGGGGGGAGTTACAATGAGCAGTTCTTC.

V gene TRBV5-1 combines with J gene TRBJ2-1; 7 bases fit TRBD1. Losses at the gene ends were 5 bases for V and 9 bases for J; bases not matched to a gene: 14. CDR1 and CDR2 from the germline V gene are SGHRS and YFSETQ. The CDR3 is 15 residues long. CDR3 coding DNA: TGCGCCAGCAGACCCGACAGGGCTAGGAGCATTGAGCAGTTCTTC. Translation gives CASRPDRARSIEQFF.

The chain combines TRBV5-1 with TRBJ1-2; the D gene is possibly TRBD1 (6 bases). Trimming removed 0 bases at V and 8 bases at J, with 14 bases between. The CDR3 spans 14 residues. Germline V gene data show CDR1 as SGHRS and CDR2 as YFSETQ. The CDR3 region has the DNA TGCGCCAGCAGCTTGGACGGACAGTCGCGAGGCTACACCTTC. Translation: CASSLDGQSRGYTF. Drawing the rest from reference TRBV5-1 and TRBJ1-2, the complete variable domain is KAGVTQTPRYLIKTRGQQVTLSCSPISGHRSVSWYQQTPGQGLQFLFEYFSETQRNKGNFPGRFSGRQFSNSRSEMNVSTLELGDSALYLCASSLDGQSRGYTFGSGTRLTVV.

This clonotype was seen more than once but under ten times. This sequence joins TRBV13 and TRBJ1-2; D is ambiguous. CDR3 size: 13 residues. CDR1 and CDR2 from the germline V gene are PRHDT and FYEKMQ (reference sequence). V lost 0 bases to trimming and J lost 5 bases, with 7 bases between them. The CDR3 here is CASSLGGWYGYTF. The CDR3 DNA sequence: TGTGCCAGCAGCTTAGGGGGGTGGTATGGCTACACCTTC. Based on the CDR3 plus reference TRBV13 and TRBJ1-2, the full variable domain is AAGVIQSPRHLIKEKRETATLKCYPIPRHDTVYWYQQGPGQDPQFLISFYEKMQSDKGSIPDRFSAQQFSDYHSELNMSSLELGDSALYFCASSLGGWYGYTFGSGTRLTVV.

This chain connects TRBV7-2 to TRBJ1-1; D call uncertain. Trimming removed 5 bases from V and 1 base from J, with 14 bases in between. Germline CDR1 SGHTA, CDR2 FQGNSA. The CDR3 loop spans 15 amino acids. The CDR3 spells CASSPSRSGNTEAFF. The DNA for the CDR3 is TGTGCCAGCAGCCCTTCTCGGTCCGGGAACACTGAAGCTTTCTTT.

This chain links TRBV3-1 with TRBJ1-1; possible D gene TRBD1, 5 bases. This CDR3 contains 15 residues. Between the trimmed V and J ends, which lost 3 bases and 3 bases, there was a span of 14 bases. Germline V gene data show CDR1 as LGHDT and CDR2 as YNNKEL (reference sequence). CDR3 DNA: TGTGCCAGCAGCCAGCTTGAGGGGAAGGACACTGAAGCTTTCTTT. The encoded protein is CASSQLEGKDTEAFF.

The V gene is TRBV2, the J gene TRBJ2-1; D is possibly TRBD2 (6 bases). Trimming cost V 8 bases and J 5 bases, with 13 bases left between them. The CDR3 extends over 13 amino acids. Germline CDR1 reads SNHLY; CDR2 reads FYNNEI. This chain's CDR3 is CASGGSPNNEQFF. DNA for the CDR3: TGTGCCAGCGGGGGGAGCCCCAACAATGAGCAGTTCTTC. The full variable domain, with the rest looked up from reference TRBV2 and TRBJ2-1, is EPEVTQTPSHQVTQMGQEVILRCVPISNHLYFYWYRQILGQKVEFLVSFYNNEISEKSEIFDDQFSVERPDGSNFTLKIRSTKLEDSAMYFCASGGSPNNEQFFGPGTRLTVL.

V and J are TRBV7-2 and TRBJ2-5, with D maybe TRBD2 (6 bases). Trimming cost V 2 bases and J 2 bases, with 9 bases left between them. Germline-derived CDR1 and CDR2 are SGHTA and FQGNSA. CDR3 length: 14 amino acids. The CDR3 reads CASSLHRGQETQYF. CDR3 in DNA: TGTGCCAGCAGCTTACACCGGGGGCAAGAGACCCAGTACTTC.

As regards this clonotype: The junction departs from germline at one end; a sequencing error may be responsible. The rearrangement links TRBV5-1 to TRBJ2-1; TRBD2 aligns across 7 bases. CDR3 size: 16 residues. The germline V gene has CDR1 SGHRS and CDR2 YFSETQ. Here the CDR3 DNA reads TGCGCCAGCAGCGGGACCGGGACTACTTCCTCCAATGAGCAGTTCTTC. This codes for CASSGTGTTSSNEQFF.

This clonotype has just a few counts. This sequence joins TRBV6-6 and TRBJ2-2, with D perhaps given as TRBD1 or TRBD2 (5 bases each). This CDR3 is built from 15 residues. Germline values: CDR1 MNHNY, CDR2 SVGAGI (reference sequence). V shed 0 bases and J shed 8 bases, with 13 bases lying between them. CDR3 in DNA: TGTGCCAGCAGTTACTCGGGACCAACGAAGGGGGAGCTGTTTTTT. It translates to CASSYSGPTKGELFF.

The chain uses TRBV30 and TRBJ2-3; 10 nucleotides align to TRBD2. Germline trimming cut 0 bases from V and 0 bases from J; bases unmatched to any gene: 12. The CDR3 runs to 19 residues. The V gene's germline CDR1 is GTSNPN and CDR2 SVGIG (reference sequence). CDR3 DNA sequence: TGTGCCTGGAGTGTACAAAGGACTAGCGGAGTTTTTAGCACAGATACGCAGTATTTT. Its translation: CAWSVQRTSGVFSTDTQYF.

This clonotype was seen at least ten times. Sequence at one end of the junction differs from germline and may be a read error. The chain uses TRBV5-1 and TRBJ2-3; D remains ambiguous. The CDR3 extends over 14 amino acids. The germline V gene encodes CDR1 SGHRS and CDR2 YFSETQ. Here the CDR3 reads CASSLERSTDTQYF. CDR3 bases: TGTGCCAGCAGCTTAGAGCGAAGCACAGATACGCAGTATTTT. The whole variable domain, filled in from reference TRBV5-1 and TRBJ2-3, reads KAGVTQTPRYLIKTRGQQVTLSCSPISGHRSVSWYQQTPGQGLQFLFEYFSETQRNKGNFPGRFSGRQFSNSRSEMNVSTLELGDSALYLCASSLERSTDTQYFGPGTRLTVL.

This clonotype was seen more than once but under ten times. The V and J genes are TRBV4-3 and TRBJ2-5, with D perhaps TRBD1 (5 bases). With 0 bases removed from V and 2 bases from J, the gap between germline ends came to 19 bases. CDR3 length equals 18 residues. In germline, CDR1 is LGHNA, CDR2 YSLEER. The CDR3 loop reads CASSQDWGGPIEQETQYF. In DNA, the CDR3 is TGCGCCAGCAGCCAAGATTGGGGCGGACCCATCGAACAAGAGACCCAGTACTTC.

V is TRBV11-2 and J is TRBJ1-2; no firm D call. V lost 0 bases and J lost 1, with 6 bases in between. CDR1 and CDR2 (germline): SGHAT, FQNNGV. The CDR3 has 14 amino acids. CDR3 residues: CASSLDVDNYGYTF. The DNA of the CDR3 is TGTGCCAGCAGCTTAGATGTAGATAACTATGGCTACACCTTC.

DNA for the CDR3: TGTGCCAGCAGCTTACCCGGGACAGGGCCCTCCTACGAGCAGTACGTC. This encodes CASSLPGTGPSYEQYV. The gene calls are TRBV7-2 and TRBJ2-1; TRBD1 agrees at 9 bases. The tail of the sequence fits TRBJ2-7 better, so the J call may be wrong. The length of the CDR3 is 16 residues. The V gene's germline CDR1 is SGHTA and CDR2 FQGNSA.

The chain joins TRBV6-2 or TRBV6-3 to TRBJ2-3; a possible D gene is TRBD2 (6 bases). V lost 2 bases and J 6 bases, leaving 15 bases between the germline ends. This CDR3 spans 15 amino acids. Germline V lookup: CDR1 MNHEY, CDR2 SVGEGT. For the CDR3, the DNA is TGTGCCAGCAGTTACGAAGGGACTGCGGGGGATACGCAGTATTTT. Its translation is CASSYEGTAGDTQYF.

The rearrangement links TRBV3-1 to TRBJ2-1, with TRBD2 matching 11 bases. V lost 1 base and J lost 0; bases outside the gene matches: 8. CDR3 length equals 19 residues. Germline assignment: CDR1 LGHDT and CDR2 YNNKEL (reference sequence). CDR3 sequence: CASSQGRLAGGHSYNEQFF. The CDR3 DNA sequence: TGTGCCAGCAGCCAAGGTCGGCTAGCGGGAGGTCACTCCTACAATGAGCAGTTCTTC.

The V gene is TRBV18, the J gene TRBJ2-7, with unresolved D. Germline V gene sequence: CDR1 KGHSH, CDR2 LQKENI. CDR3 length equals 13 residues. V shed 6 bases and J shed 4 bases, with 13 bases lying between them. CDR3 sequence reads: CASSLSDGYEQYV. Here the CDR3 DNA reads TGTGCCAGCTCCCTCTCGGACGGGTACGAGCAGTACGTC.